Following are 2 T cell receptor beta chains from one sample sequenced in a study of T cell responses to AZD1222 COVID-19 vaccine. The protocol was immunoSEQ multiplex PCR, while the TCRdb copy is restricted to in-frame clones and leaves out a portion. This sample has more than 95,000 clones, with 85% to 95% found just once. The starting material was peripheral blood, obtained 28 days after the second AZD1222 dose. The receptor source for this set is an adult who received the AZD1222 COVID-19 vaccine.

CDR3 DNA sequence: TGTGCCAGCAGTTTGGACCAAGAGACCCAGTACTTC. Amino acid sequence: CASSLDQETQYF. This chain connects TRBV28 to TRBJ2-5; D not certain. V was clipped by 3 bases and J by 0 bases, with 2 bases between them. CDR1 is MDHEN and CDR2 is SYDVKM in the germline V gene. This CDR3 spans 12 amino acids.

The CDR3 sequence is CASSQDKGSYNEQFF. CDR3 nucleotide sequence: TGTGCCAGCAGCCAAGATAAGGGTTCCTACAATGAGCAGTTCTTC. The chain is built from TRBV3-1 (or the pseudogene TRBV3-2) and TRBJ2-1; D ambiguous. Germline values: CDR1 LGHDT, CDR2 YNNKEL (reference sequence). This CDR3 has 15 amino acids. With 0 bases removed from V and 1 base from J, the gap between germline ends came to 7 bases.